This record looks at one TCR beta chain sequence and its context. Its specificity is unknown. These data belong to a study of vaccination effects on CD4 cells after COVID-19. Pools of viral peptides were used by the ViraFEST assay to expand antigen-specific CD4+ T cells ahead of sequencing. Investigators separated out CD4+ T cells once approximately 10 days of culture had passed. Subjects were given two BNT162b2 or mRNA-1273 vaccine doses. TCRdb's copy holds only in-frame clones and misses some; the assay was immunoSEQ multiplex PCR. In the table there are fewer than 35,000 clones, 60% to 80% of which are singletons. This CDR3 is 19 amino acids long. Germline-derived CDR1 and CDR2 are SGDLS and YYNGEE. J was trimmed by 0 bases and V by 1 base; bases with no gene match: 12.

The V and J genes are TRBV9 and TRBJ2-3, with 9 bases fitting TRBD2. The TCR sequence derives from a human donor who received a COVID-19 vaccine. The sample here was CD4+ T cells from PBMCs cultured with HCoV-229E spike peptides, taken after COVID-19 vaccination. CDR3 in amino acids: CASSVMAGGPVISTDTQYF. CDR3 nucleotide sequence: TGTGCCAGCAGCGTAATGGCGGGGGGGCCAGTAATCAGCACAGATACGCAGTATTTT. The whole variable domain, filled in from reference TRBV9 and TRBJ2-3, reads DSGVTQTPKHLITATGQRVTLRCSPRSGDLSVYWYQQSLDQGLQFLIQYYNGEERAKGNILERFSAQQFPDLHSELNLSSLELGDSALYFCASSVMAGGPVISTDTQYFGPGTRLTVL.